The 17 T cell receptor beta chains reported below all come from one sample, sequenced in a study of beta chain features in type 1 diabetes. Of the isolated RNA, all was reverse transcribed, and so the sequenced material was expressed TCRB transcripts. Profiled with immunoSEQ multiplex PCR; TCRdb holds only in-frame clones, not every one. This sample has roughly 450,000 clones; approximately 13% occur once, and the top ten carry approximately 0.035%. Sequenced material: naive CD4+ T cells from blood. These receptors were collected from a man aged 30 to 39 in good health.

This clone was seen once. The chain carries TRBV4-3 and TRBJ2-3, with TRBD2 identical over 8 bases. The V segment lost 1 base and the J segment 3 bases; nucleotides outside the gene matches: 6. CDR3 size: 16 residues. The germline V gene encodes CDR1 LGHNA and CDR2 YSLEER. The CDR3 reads CASSQGNGGATDTQYF. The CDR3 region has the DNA TGCGCCAGCAGCCAAGGGAACGGGGGGGCGACAGATACGCAGTATTTT.

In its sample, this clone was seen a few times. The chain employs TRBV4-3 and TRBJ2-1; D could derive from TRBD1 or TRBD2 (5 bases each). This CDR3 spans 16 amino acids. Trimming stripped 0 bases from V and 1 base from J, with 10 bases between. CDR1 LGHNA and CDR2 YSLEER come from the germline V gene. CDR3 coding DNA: TGCGCCAGCAGCCAAGAACGGGACCTTTCCTACAATGAGCAGTTCTTC. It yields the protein CASSQERDLSYNEQFF.

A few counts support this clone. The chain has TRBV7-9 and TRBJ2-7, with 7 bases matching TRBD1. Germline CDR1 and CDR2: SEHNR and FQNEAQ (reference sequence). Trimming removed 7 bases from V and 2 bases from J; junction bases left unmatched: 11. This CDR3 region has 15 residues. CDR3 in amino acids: CASNQLRDSAYEQYF. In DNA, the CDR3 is TGTGCCAGCAACCAACTCCGGGACAGTGCCTACGAGCAGTACTTC.

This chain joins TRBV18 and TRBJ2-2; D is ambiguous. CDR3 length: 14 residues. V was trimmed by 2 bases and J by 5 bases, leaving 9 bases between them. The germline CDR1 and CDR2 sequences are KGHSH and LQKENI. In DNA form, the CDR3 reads TGTGCCAGCTCACCAAGGGCGGCGACCGGGGAGCTGTTTTTT. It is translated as CASSPRAATGELFF. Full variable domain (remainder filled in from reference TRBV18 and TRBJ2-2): NAGVMQNPRHLVRRRGQEARLRCSPMKGHSHVYWYRQLPEEGLKFMVYLQKENIIDESGMPKERFSAEFPKEGPSILRIQQVVRGDSAAYFCASSPRAATGELFFGEGSRLTVL.

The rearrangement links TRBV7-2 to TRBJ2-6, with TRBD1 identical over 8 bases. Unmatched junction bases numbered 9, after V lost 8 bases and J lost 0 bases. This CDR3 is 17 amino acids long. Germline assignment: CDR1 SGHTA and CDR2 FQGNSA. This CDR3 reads CASGTGTGSSGANVLTF. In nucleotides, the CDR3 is TGTGCCAGCGGCACGGGGACAGGATCCTCTGGGGCCAACGTCCTGACTTTC.

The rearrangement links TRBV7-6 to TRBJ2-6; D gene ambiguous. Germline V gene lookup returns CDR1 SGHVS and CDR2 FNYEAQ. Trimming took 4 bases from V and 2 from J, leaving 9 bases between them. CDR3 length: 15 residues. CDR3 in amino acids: CASSSLAAGANVLTF. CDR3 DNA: TGTGCCAGCAGCTCCTTAGCAGCTGGGGCCAACGTCCTGACTTTC.

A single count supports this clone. The CDR3 loop is CASSWGAGGLQETQYF. CDR3 nucleotides: TGTGCCAGCAGCTGGGGAGCGGGAGGGTTGCAAGAGACCCAGTACTTC. The J gene is TRBJ2-5, the V gene TRBV5-4, with 10 bases matching TRBD2. Germline-derived CDR1 and CDR2 are SGHNT and YYREEE (reference sequence). The CDR3 has 16 residues. The junction had 7 bases not matched to a gene; V was cut back by 3 bases and J by 2 bases.

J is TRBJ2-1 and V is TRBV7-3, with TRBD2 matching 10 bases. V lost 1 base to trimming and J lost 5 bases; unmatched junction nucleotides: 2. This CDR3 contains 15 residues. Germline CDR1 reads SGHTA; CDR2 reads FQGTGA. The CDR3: CASSLIAGGNNEQFF. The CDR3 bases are TGTGCCAGCAGCTTAATAGCGGGAGGAAACAATGAGCAGTTCTTC.

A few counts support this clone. CDR3 in DNA: TGTGCCAGCAGCTCCTGGACCGAGTATAATTCACCCCTCCACTTT. It is translated as CASSSWTEYNSPLHF. J is TRBJ1-6 and V is TRBV7-2, with D unclear. There are 15 residues in the CDR3. Trimming cost V 4 bases and J 4 bases, with 11 bases left between them. CDR1 and CDR2 (germline): SGHTA, FQGNSA.

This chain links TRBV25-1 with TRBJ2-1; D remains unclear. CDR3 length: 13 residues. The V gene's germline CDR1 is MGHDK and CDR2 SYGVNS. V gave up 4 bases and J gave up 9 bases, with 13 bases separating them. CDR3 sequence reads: CASSGLTASEQFF. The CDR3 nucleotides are TGTGCCAGCAGTGGGCTTACGGCCAGTGAGCAGTTCTTC.

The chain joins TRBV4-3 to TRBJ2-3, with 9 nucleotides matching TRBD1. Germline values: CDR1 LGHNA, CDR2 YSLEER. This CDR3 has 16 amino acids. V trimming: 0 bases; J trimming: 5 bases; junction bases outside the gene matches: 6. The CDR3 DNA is TGCGCCAGCAGCCAAGATTGGACAGGGGCTAAAGATACGCAGTATTTT. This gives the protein CASSQDWTGAKDTQYF.

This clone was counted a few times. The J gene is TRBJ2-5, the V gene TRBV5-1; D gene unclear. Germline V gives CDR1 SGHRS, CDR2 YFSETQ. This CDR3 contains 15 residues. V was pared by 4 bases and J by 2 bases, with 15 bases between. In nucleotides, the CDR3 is TGCGCCAGCAGCGAGGCTAGTCTGGATCAAGAGACCCAGTACTTC. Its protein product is CASSEASLDQETQYF. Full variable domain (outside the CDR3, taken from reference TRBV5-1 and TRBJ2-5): KAGVTQTPRYLIKTRGQQVTLSCSPISGHRSVSWYQQTPGQGLQFLFEYFSETQRNKGNFPGRFSGRQFSNSRSEMNVSTLELGDSALYLCASSEASLDQETQYFGPGTRLLVL.

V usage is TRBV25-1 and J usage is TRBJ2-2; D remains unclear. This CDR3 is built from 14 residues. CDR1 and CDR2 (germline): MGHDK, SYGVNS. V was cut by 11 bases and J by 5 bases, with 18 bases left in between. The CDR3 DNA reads TGTGCCTCTAAGGCATTGGGTCCTACCGGGGAGCTGTTTTTT. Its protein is CASKALGPTGELFF.

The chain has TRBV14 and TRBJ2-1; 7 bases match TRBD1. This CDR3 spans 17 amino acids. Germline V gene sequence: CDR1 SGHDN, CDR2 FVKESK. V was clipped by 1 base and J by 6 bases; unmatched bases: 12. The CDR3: CASSQGQGSPIFNEQFF. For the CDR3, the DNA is TGTGCCAGCAGCCAAGGACAGGGCTCCCCTATCTTCAATGAGCAGTTCTTC. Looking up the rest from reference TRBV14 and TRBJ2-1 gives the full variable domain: EAGVTQFPSHSVIEKGQTVTLRCDPISGHDNLYWYRRVMGKEIKFLLHFVKESKQDESGMPNNRFLAERTGGTYSTLKVQPAELEDSGVYFCASSQGQGSPIFNEQFFGPGTRLTVL.

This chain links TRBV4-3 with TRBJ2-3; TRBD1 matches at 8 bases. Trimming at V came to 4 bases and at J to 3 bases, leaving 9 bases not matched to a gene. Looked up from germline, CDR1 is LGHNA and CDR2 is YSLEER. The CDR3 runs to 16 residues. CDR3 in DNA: TGCGCCAGCAGCCCCGACAGGGGTGCCACGACAGATACGCAGTATTTT. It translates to CASSPDRGATTDTQYF.

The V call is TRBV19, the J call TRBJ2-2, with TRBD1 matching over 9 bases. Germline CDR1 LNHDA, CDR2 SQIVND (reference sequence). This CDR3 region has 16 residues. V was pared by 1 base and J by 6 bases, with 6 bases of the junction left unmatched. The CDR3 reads CASSIALRTGAGELFF. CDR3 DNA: TGTGCCAGTAGTATAGCCCTCCGGACAGGGGCCGGGGAGCTGTTTTTT.

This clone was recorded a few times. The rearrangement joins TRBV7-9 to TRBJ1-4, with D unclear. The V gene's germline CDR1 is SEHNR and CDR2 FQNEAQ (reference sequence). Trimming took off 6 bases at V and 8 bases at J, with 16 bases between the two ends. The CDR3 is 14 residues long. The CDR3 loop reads CASRTPAGDEKLFF. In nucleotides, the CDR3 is TGTGCCAGCAGGACCCCCGCGGGAGACGAAAAACTGTTTTTT.